Sequencing of this T cell receptor beta chain was carried out in a study of graft-versus-host responses after intestinal transplantation. About this clone: What it recognizes is unknown.

The CDR3 runs to 17 residues. Germline trimming cut 5 bases from V and 3 bases from J; bases unmatched to any gene: 16. Germline assignment: CDR1 SEHNR and CDR2 FQNEAQ (reference sequence). Study-level points and caveats: Early post-transplant declines in HvG were associated with peak levels of circulating GvH clones. Allograft clonal ratios (graft-versus-host to host-versus-graft) were high in patients who had graft-donor T cell macrochimerism.

The table came from immunoSEQ multiplex PCR; TCRdb's copy has only in-frame clones and leaves some out. The table has just over 85,000 clones, 85% to 95% seen once. The source is a human donor who was the organ donor for an intestinal transplant. This rearrangement joins TRBV7-9 to TRBJ2-7, with 7 bases identical to TRBD1. Sample: unstimulated CD8+ T cells sorted from spleen or lymph node cells, taken before transplant. The CDR3 spells CASSTSSTGTDSYEQYF. CDR3 DNA sequence: TGTGCCAGCAGCACGTCATCCACCGGGACAGACAGCTACGAGCAGTACTTC.